This T cell receptor beta chain was sequenced for a study of cytomegalovirus exposure and HLA in healthy donors. With respect to this clone: Its antigen remains unknown.

Points from the study as a whole: Donors belonging to an Asian-associated ancestry cluster reportedly showed fewer N-insertions in productive TCRs than the roughly 670-donor mean, according to what a later analysis found.

Both 60 Vbeta primers and 13 Jbeta primers went into the PCR. Method: immunoSEQ multiplex PCR; TCRdb's copy keeps in-frame clones and lacks some. The table shows about 130,000 clones, with over 70% occurring only once. Germline loops: CDR1 WSHSY, CDR2 SAAADI. Deletions cut 6 bases from V and 0 bases from J, with 8 bases between. The CDR3 is 13 amino acids. The chain recombines TRBV10-2 with TRBJ1-1, with D unclear. The receptor was isolated from a woman aged 40 to 50 in good health and CMV-seronegative. The sequenced sample was PBMCs. CDR3 region: CASRLSLNTEAFF. The CDR3 DNA is TGCGCCAGCAGATTGAGCCTGAACACTGAAGCTTTCTTT.